The rows below give T cell receptor beta chains drawn from one sample of a study of immune characterization of retroperitoneal liposarcoma. One entry per CDR3 protein, called by TCRdb with MiXCR from the PCR reads. The data contain 10,000 to 15,000 distinct CDR3 sequences, 47% of them singletons. Sample: tumor tissue. These receptors were collected from a female donor with retroperitoneal liposarcoma. CDR3s include the opening cysteine and the closing phenylalanine or tryptophan. Fields, in order: D gene, clone size, J gene, V gene, CDR3 DNA, CDR3 protein. D genes are given only for firm matches. Clone size is given for some rows only: seen once, a few or many times, or a class if the clone is expanded.

TRBD2,many,TRBJ2-5,TRBV7-3,TGTGCCAGCAGCTCTTGGGGGGGGGTAGGGACCCAGTACTTC,CASSSWGGVGTQYF
NA,NA,TRBJ2-1,TRBV6-1,TGTGCCAGCAGTTGGAGAGCGCCACTCCTCACGGTCTACAATGAGCAGTTCTTC,CASSWRAPLLTVYNEQFF
NA,few,TRBJ2-7,TRBV7-9,TGTGCCAGCTCCTCGGCCAGCACCTACGAGCAGTACTTC,CASSSASTYEQYF
NA,NA,TRBJ2-5,TRBV27,TGTGCCAGCAGACGGGACTTTCTGCGCGGCCCGCAAGAGACCCAGTACTTC,CASRRDFLRGPQETQYF
NA,few,TRBJ2-1,TRBV12-5,TGTGCTAGTGGAAAGGACTTTTTTCAGCAGTTCTTC,CASGKDFFQQFF
TRBD2,NA,TRBJ2-7,TRBV6-8,TGTGCCAGCAGTTACTCCCTCCGGGGGGAGATACCCTACGAGCAGTACTTC,CASSYSLRGEIPYEQYF
NA,NA,TRBJ2-5,TRBV7-2,TGTGCCAGCAGCAAAAGGGGGCGGGAGGCCACTGGCAATGAGCAGTACTTC,CASSKRGREATGNEQYF
NA,NA,TRBJ2-3,TRBV27,TGTGCCAGCAGTTTAGGGAGGTGGCACACAGATACGCAGTATTTT,CASSLGRWHTDTQYF
NA,few,TRBJ2-1,TRBV12-5,TGTGCTAGTGGTCCCTCACGCCAAGAGACCCAGTTCTTC,CASGPSRQETQFF
NA,NA,TRBJ1-2,TRBV6-5,TGTGCCAGCAGTGAATCCAGTTACAGGGTAGGCGGAGGCTACACCTTC,CASSESSYRVGGGYTF
NA,few,TRBJ2-1,TRBV6-4,TGTGCCAGCAGTGACTCCGAGGGGTTGGGGAATGAGCAGTTCTTC,CASSDSEGLGNEQFF
NA,NA,TRBJ1-1,TRBV6-8,TGTGCCGAAAAGGCTGAAGCTTTCTTT,CAEKAEAFF
NA,NA,TRBJ2-7,TRBV6-5,TGTGCCAGCAGTTACTCGATAGGTGTCGATGAGCAGTACTTC,CASSYSIGVDEQYF
NA,NA,TRBJ1-5,TRBV7-2,TGTGCCAGCAGCTCTCCCTGGGAGCATCAGCCCCAGCATTTT,CASSSPWEHQPQHF
TRBD2,medium-sized,TRBJ2-5,TRBV7-9,TGTGCCAGCAGCTTCGAGGATTGGGGGGGACGGGAGACCCAGTACTTC,CASSFEDWGGRETQYF
NA,NA,TRBJ2-2,TRBV27,NA,CASSIQGAGNIQYFGAGTGELFF
TRBD2,NA,TRBJ2-3,TRBV6-6,TGTGCCAGCAGTTACTTACGGGAGGCCAGCACAGATACGCAGTATTTT,CASSYLREASTDTQYF
NA,NA,TRBJ2-2,TRBV6-2/TRBV6-3,TGTGCCAGCAAGAGGCCACAGGGTGGGACCGGGGAGCTGTTTTTT,CASKRPQGGTGELFF
NA,few,TRBJ2-1,TRBV7-8,TGTGCCAGCAGCTTAGCGCCAGGACGCGACGAAAACATTCAGTTCTTC,CASSLAPGRDENIQFF
NA,NA,TRBJ2-1,TRBV24-1,TGTGCCACCAGTGATAGAGGAGTTCGAGAGACCCAGTTCTTC,CATSDRGVRETQFF
TRBD1,medium-sized,TRBJ2-1,TRBV6-1,TGTGCCGCCACCAGGGACAGCGACTTCTACGAGCAGTTCTTC,CAATRDSDFYEQFF
NA,NA,TRBJ2-1,TRBV12-3/TRBV12-4,TGTGCCAGCAAGCCGGAGGCTAATGAGCAGTTCTTC,CASKPEANEQFF
NA,NA,TRBJ2-3,TRBV12-3/TRBV12-4,TGTGCCAGCAGTTCCCCGTGGGGCGGGGACACAGATACGCAGTATTTT,CASSSPWGGDTDTQYF
NA,few,TRBJ2-1,TRBV7-8,TGTGCCAGCAGCTTAAGCCAGGGCGGCCGTACCTACAATGAGCAGTTCTTC,CASSLSQGGRTYNEQFF
NA,many,TRBJ2-7,TRBV10-3,TGTGCCAGCAGAGCACAGGGCGCCCTATACGAGCAGTACTTC,CASRAQGALYEQYF
TRBD2,NA,TRBJ2-3,TRBV6-8,TGTGCCAGCAGCCTACCGGGACTAAGCACAGATACGCAGTATTTT,CASSLPGLSTDTQYF
NA,NA,TRBJ2-4,TRBV7-6,TGTGACAGCAGCCCCACTTTCGGGCGGGGCGAGGGGGAGACCCATTACTTC,CDSSPTFGRGEGETHYF
TRBD2,NA,TRBJ2-1,TRBV27,TGTGCCAGCAGTCCGCGGGGGGCCTACGAGCAGTTCTTC,CASSPRGAYEQFF
NA,few,TRBJ2-1,TRBV6-1,TGTGCCAGCAGTGAAGTAGTTAGCATCGAGCAGTTCTTC,CASSEVVSIEQFF
TRBD2,medium-sized,TRBJ2-1,TRBV7-2,TGTGCCAGCAGCCCCGGGACTAGCGGGAGGATCCACGAGCAGTTCTTC,CASSPGTSGRIHEQFF
TRBD2,NA,TRBJ2-5,TRBV6-1,TGTGCCAGCAGTGAGGGCCTATCTTCTAGCGGGAGGGCCCGGGAGACCCAGTACTTC,CASSEGLSSSGRARETQYF
TRBD1,NA,TRBJ2-7,TRBV6-6,TGTGCCAGCAGTTCGGACAGGGCTTACGAGCAGTACTTC,CASSSDRAYEQYF
NA,NA,TRBJ2-4,TRBV7-2,TGTGCCAGCAGCTTAGCGGGAGCTAAAAACATTCAGTACTTC,CASSLAGAKNIQYF
NA,few,TRBJ2-5,TRBV6-1,TGTGCCAGCAGTGATATCGTTCAGACTGAGACCCAGTACTTC,CASSDIVQTETQYF
TRBD2,large,TRBJ2-3,TRBV6-1,TGTGCCAGCAGTGAAGGTTGGGCGGGAGTGACAGATACGCAGTATTTT,CASSEGWAGVTDTQYF
TRBD1,NA,TRBJ1-3,TRBV6-5,TGTGCCAGCAGTTACGACAGGGGGACTGGAAACACCATATATTTT,CASSYDRGTGNTIYF
TRBD2,NA,TRBJ2-7,TRBV27,TGTGCCAGCAGTTCTAGCGGGAGGGCCAACCCCTACGAGCAGTACTTC,CASSSSGRANPYEQYF
NA,NA,TRBJ2-2,TRBV6-5,TGTGCCAGCCAGGGGGGGCGATTTTCCGGGGAGCTGTTTTTT,CASQGGRFSGELFF
NA,NA,TRBJ1-2,TRBV7-2,TGTGCCAGCAGCTTAGGGGCCGGGAACTATGGCTACACCTTC,CASSLGAGNYGYTF
NA,NA,TRBJ2-3,TRBV10-1,TGCGCCAGCAGCAGGGGTTTCACAGATACGCAGTATTTT,CASSRGFTDTQYF
NA,few,TRBJ2-1,TRBV6-1,TGTGCCAGCAGCAGTCCGGGGACCCAGTTCTTC,CASSSPGTQFF